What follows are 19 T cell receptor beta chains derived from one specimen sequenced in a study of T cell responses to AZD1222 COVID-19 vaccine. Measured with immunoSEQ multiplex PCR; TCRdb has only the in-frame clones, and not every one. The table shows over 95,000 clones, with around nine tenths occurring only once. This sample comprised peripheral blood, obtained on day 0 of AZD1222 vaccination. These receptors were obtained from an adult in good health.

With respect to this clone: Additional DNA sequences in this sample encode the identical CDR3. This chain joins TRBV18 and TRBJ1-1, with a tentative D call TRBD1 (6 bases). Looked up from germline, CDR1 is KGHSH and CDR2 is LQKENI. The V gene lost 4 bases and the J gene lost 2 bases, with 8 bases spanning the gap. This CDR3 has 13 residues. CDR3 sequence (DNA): TGTGCCAGCTCACAGGGGGGAAACACTGAAGCTTTCTTT. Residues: CASSQGGNTEAFF.

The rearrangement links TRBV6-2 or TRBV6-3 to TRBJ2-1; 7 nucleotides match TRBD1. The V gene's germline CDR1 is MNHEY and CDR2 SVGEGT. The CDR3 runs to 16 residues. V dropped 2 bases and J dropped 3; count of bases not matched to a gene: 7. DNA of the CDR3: TGTGCCAGCAGTTACGTTACAGGGGCGGGCTACAATGAGCAGTTCTTC. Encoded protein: CASSYVTGAGYNEQFF.

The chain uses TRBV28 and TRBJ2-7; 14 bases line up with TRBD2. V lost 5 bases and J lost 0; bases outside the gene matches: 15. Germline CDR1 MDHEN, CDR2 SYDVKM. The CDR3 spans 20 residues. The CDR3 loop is CASSLTPPGLAGVRSYEQYF. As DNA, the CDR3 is TGTGCCAGCAGTCTTACCCCTCCGGGACTAGCGGGAGTGCGCTCCTACGAGCAGTACTTC.

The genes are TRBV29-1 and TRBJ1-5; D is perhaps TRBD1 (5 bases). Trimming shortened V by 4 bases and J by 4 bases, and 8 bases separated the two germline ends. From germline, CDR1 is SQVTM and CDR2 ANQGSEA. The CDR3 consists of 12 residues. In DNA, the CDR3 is TGCAGCGTTGGTTCAGGGAATCAGCCCCAGCATTTT. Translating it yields CSVGSGNQPQHF.

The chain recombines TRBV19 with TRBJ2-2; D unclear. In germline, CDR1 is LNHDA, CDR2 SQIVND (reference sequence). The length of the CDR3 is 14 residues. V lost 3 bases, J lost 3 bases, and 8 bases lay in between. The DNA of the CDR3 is TGTGCCAGTAGTATTGGGGTAGACACCGGGGAGCTGTTTTTT. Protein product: CASSIGVDTGELFF.

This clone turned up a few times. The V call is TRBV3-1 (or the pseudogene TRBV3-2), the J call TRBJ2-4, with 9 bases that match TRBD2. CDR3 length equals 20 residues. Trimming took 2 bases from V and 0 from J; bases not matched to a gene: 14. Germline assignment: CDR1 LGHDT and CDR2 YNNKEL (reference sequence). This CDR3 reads CASSQRSWLAGLLAKNIQYF. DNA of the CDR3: TGTGCCAGCAGCCAACGGTCGTGGCTAGCGGGACTTTTAGCCAAAAACATTCAGTACTTC.

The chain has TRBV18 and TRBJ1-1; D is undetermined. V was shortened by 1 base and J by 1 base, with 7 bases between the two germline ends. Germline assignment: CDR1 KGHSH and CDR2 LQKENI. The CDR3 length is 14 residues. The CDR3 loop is CASSPLLGNTEAFF. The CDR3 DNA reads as TGTGCCAGCTCACCACTCTTGGGGAACACTGAAGCTTTCTTT.

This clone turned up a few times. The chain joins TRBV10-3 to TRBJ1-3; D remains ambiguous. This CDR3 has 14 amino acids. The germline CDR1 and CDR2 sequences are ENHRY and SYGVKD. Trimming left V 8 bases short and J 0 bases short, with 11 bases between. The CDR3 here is CAIAGRSSGNTIYF. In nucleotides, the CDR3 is TGTGCCATCGCGGGCAGGAGCTCTGGAAACACCATATATTTT.

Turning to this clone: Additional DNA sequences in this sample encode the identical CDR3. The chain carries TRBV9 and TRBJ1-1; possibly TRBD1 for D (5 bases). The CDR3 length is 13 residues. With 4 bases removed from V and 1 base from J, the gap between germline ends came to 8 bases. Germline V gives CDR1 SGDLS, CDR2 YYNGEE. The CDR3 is CASSQGGNTEAFF. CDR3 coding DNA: TGTGCCAGCAGCCAGGGCGGGAACACTGAAGCTTTCTTT. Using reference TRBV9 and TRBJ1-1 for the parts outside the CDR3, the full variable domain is DSGVTQTPKHLITATGQRVTLRCSPRSGDLSVYWYQQSLDQGLQFLIQYYNGEERAKGNILERFSAQQFPDLHSELNLSSLELGDSALYFCASSQGGNTEAFFGQGTRLTVV.

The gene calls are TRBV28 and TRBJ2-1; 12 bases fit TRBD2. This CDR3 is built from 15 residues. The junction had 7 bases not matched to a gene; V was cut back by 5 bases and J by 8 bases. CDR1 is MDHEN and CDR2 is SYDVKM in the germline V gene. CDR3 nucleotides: TGTGCCAGCAGTGGGTCTAGCGGGAGGGCCTATGAGCAGTTCTTC. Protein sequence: CASSGSSGRAYEQFF.

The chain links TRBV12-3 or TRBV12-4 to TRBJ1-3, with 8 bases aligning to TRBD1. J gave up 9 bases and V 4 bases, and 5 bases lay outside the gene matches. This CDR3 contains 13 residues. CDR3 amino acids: CASSSTGARTIYF. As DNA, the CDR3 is TGTGCCAGCAGTTCGACAGGGGCCCGCACCATATATTTT.

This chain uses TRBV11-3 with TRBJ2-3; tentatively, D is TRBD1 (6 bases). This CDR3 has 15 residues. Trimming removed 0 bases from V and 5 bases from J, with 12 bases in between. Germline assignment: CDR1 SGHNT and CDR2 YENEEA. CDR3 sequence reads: CASSLDGRGEDTQYF. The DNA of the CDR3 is TGTGCCAGCAGCTTAGATGGCAGGGGTGAAGATACGCAGTATTTT.

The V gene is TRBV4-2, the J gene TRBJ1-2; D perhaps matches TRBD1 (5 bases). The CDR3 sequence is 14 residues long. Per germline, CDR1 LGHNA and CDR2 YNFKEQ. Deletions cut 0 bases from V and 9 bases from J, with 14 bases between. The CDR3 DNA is TGTGCCAGCAGCCAAGATCCCGGGGGTGGGAGCTACACCTTC. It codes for CASSQDPGGGSYTF.

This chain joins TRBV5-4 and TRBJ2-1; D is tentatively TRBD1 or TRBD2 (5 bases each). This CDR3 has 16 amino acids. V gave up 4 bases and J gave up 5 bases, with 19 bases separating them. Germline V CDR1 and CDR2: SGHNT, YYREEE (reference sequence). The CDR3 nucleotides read TGTGCCAGCAGCGCCCCACTCCGGGACGAGCACAATGAGCAGTTCTTC. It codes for CASSAPLRDEHNEQFF.

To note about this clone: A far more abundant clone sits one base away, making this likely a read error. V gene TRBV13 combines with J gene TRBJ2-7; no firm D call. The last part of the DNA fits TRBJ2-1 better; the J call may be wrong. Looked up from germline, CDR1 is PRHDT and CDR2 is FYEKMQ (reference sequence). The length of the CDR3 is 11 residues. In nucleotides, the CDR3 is TGTGCCAGCAGCTCATCCTACGAGCAGTTCTTC. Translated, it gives CASSSSYEQFF.

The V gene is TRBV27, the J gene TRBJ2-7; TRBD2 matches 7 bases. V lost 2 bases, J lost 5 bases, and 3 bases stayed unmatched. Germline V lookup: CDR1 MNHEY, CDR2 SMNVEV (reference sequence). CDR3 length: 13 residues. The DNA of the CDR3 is TGTGCCAGCAGTTTAAGGGAGGGCCACGAGCAGTACTTC. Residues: CASSLREGHEQYF.

CDR3 sequence (DNA): TGTGCCAGCAGCTTAGGCACCCCGCCAAGTGAGCAGTTCTTC. It encodes CASSLGTPPSEQFF. The genes are TRBV7-2 and TRBJ2-1; D gene unclear. V was shortened by 1 base and J by 9 bases, with 13 bases between the two germline ends. Germline V gives CDR1 SGHTA, CDR2 FQGNSA. The CDR3 length is 14 residues.

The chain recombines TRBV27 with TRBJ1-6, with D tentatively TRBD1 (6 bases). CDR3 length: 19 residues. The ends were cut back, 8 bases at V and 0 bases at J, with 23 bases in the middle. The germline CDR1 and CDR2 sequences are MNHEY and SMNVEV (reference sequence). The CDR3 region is CASPTTTTGPSSYNSPLHF. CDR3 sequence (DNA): TGTGCCAGCCCAACCACCACAACAGGGCCTAGCTCCTATAATTCACCCCTCCACTTT.

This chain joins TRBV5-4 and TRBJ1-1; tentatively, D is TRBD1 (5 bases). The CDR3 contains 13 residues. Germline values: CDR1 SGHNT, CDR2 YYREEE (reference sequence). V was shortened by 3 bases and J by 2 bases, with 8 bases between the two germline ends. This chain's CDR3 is CASSWDGNTEAFF. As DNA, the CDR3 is TGTGCCAGCAGCTGGGACGGAAACACTGAAGCTTTCTTT. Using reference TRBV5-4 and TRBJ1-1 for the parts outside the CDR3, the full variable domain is ETGVTQSPTHLIKTRGQQVTLRCSSQSGHNTVSWYQQALGQGPQFIFQYYREEENGRGNFPPRFSGLQFPNYSSELNVNALELDDSALYLCASSWDGNTEAFFGQGTRLTVV.